This TCR beta chain was documented in a study of PD-1 blockade in classical Hodgkin lymphoma. Findings and caveats of the study: What drove the repertoire differences, possibly disease activity or prior therapy, has not been defined. Healthy donors reportedly exceeded newly diagnosed patients in baseline TCR diversity.

The CDR3 runs to 17 residues. CDR1 is MNHEY and CDR2 is SMNVEV in the germline V gene (reference sequence). The V gene end was trimmed by 5 bases and the J gene end by 4 bases; junction bases not matched to a gene: 9. Notes on this clone: Its cognate antigen is unknown.

Repertoires were generated with immunoSEQ multiplex PCR, while TCRdb's copy carries only in-frame clones and drops some. This sample has 30,000 or so clones, with 85% to 95% found just once. Time point specified: newly diagnosed, previously untreated cHL patient sample. The comparison group had newly diagnosed, previously untreated classical Hodgkin lymphoma. This clonotype was sampled from a human donor with classical Hodgkin lymphoma. Input material: peripheral blood mononuclear cells (PBMCs). This chain connects TRBV27 to TRBJ2-2; TRBD2 matches 11 bases. CDR3 nucleotides: TGTGCCAGCAGTGGGGGGACTAGCGGCCCTAGCACCGGGGAGCTGTTTTTT. Protein sequence: CASSGGTSGPSTGELFF.